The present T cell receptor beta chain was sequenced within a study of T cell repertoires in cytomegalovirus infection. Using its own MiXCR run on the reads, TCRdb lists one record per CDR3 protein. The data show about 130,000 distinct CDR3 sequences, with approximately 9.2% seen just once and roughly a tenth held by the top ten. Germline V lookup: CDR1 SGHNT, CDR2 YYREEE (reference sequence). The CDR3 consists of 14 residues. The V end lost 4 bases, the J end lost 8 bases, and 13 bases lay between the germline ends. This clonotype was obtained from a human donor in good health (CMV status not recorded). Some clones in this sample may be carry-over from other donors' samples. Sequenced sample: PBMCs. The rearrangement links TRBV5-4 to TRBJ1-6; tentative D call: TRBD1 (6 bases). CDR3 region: CASSPSDSYSPLHF. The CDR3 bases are TGTGCCAGCAGCCCCTCGGACAGTTATTCACCCCTCCACTTT.